Following are 5 T cell receptor beta chains from one sample sequenced in a study of graft-versus-host responses after intestinal transplantation listed by TCRdb under 2021. This specimen's time point label, per the study, means: cells obtained before transplantation from donor or recipient. These receptors are not linked to any known antigen. The library was obtained by the immunoSEQ multiplex PCR assay. The source is immuneACCESS, and TCRdb retained only in-frame sequences with V and J called. Part of the clones is not carried over; for the studies checked, unresolved V genes explain less than half of this, and the remainder is unexplained. The sample includes tens of thousands of clones, with about nine tenths observed a single time. Approximately 0.096% of the sample is held by the ten biggest clonotypes. Sequenced here: unstimulated CD4+ T cells sorted from spleen or lymph node cells, sampled before intestinal transplant. These receptor sequences come from a human donor who received an intestinal transplant.

The chain links TRBV2 to TRBJ1-1; D perhaps matches TRBD1 (5 bases). The germline CDR1 and CDR2 sequences are SNHLY and FYNNEI. CDR3 length: 15 residues. V dropped 0 bases and J dropped 6 bases, with 14 bases sitting between them. This chain's CDR3 is CASSEAQGDKAEAFF. In DNA form, the CDR3 reads TGTGCCAGCAGTGAAGCGCAAGGGGATAAAGCTGAAGCTTTCTTT. Using reference TRBV2 and TRBJ1-1 for the parts outside the CDR3, the full variable domain is EPEVTQTPSHQVTQMGQEVILRCVPISNHLYFYWYRQILGQKVEFLVSFYNNEISEKSEIFDDQFSVERPDGSNFTLKIRSTKLEDSAMYFCASSEAQGDKAEAFFGQGTRLTVV.

This clone has only one observation. The chain joins TRBV29-1 to TRBJ1-2; 7 nucleotides match TRBD1. CDR3 length: 12 residues. Germline values: CDR1 SQVTM, CDR2 ANQGSEA. The ends lost 4 bases at V and 4 bases at J; junction bases unmatched: 3. CDR3 bases: TGCAGCGTTGGGACAGGCCCCTATGGCTACACCTTC. Its protein is CSVGTGPYGYTF.

This clone appeared a few times. The chain is built from TRBV2 and TRBJ2-7, with 7 bases identical to TRBD1. In germline, CDR1 is SNHLY, CDR2 FYNNEI. The CDR3 is made up of 14 amino acids. Trimming took 7 bases from V and 2 from J; bases not matched to a gene: 8. The CDR3 is CASNHGTEAYEQYF. CDR3 coding DNA: TGTGCCAGCAACCACGGGACAGAAGCCTACGAGCAGTACTTC. Variable domain in full (rest from reference TRBV2 and TRBJ2-7): EPEVTQTPSHQVTQMGQEVILRCVPISNHLYFYWYRQILGQKVEFLVSFYNNEISEKSEIFDDQFSVERPDGSNFTLKIRSTKLEDSAMYFCASNHGTEAYEQYFGPGTRLTVT.

This chain uses TRBV10-3 with TRBJ1-1; 7 bases agree with TRBD1. The CDR3 covers 15 residues. Trimming at V came to 7 bases and at J to 1 base, leaving 9 bases not matched to a gene. Germline lookup yields CDR1 ENHRY and CDR2 SYGVKD. CDR3 protein: CAIKGTEGRNTEAFF. In nucleotides, the CDR3 is TGTGCCATCAAAGGGACAGAGGGGAGGAACACTGAAGCTTTCTTT.

The chain employs TRBV27 and TRBJ2-7, with TRBD2 identical over 7 bases. This CDR3 is built from 15 residues. CDR1 is MNHEY and CDR2 is SMNVEV in the germline V gene (reference sequence). With V trimmed by 6 bases and J by 3 bases, 11 bases remained unmatched. CDR3: CASSARLAEIYEQYF. CDR3 nucleotide sequence: TGTGCCAGCAGCGCCCGGCTAGCGGAAATCTACGAGCAGTACTTC.